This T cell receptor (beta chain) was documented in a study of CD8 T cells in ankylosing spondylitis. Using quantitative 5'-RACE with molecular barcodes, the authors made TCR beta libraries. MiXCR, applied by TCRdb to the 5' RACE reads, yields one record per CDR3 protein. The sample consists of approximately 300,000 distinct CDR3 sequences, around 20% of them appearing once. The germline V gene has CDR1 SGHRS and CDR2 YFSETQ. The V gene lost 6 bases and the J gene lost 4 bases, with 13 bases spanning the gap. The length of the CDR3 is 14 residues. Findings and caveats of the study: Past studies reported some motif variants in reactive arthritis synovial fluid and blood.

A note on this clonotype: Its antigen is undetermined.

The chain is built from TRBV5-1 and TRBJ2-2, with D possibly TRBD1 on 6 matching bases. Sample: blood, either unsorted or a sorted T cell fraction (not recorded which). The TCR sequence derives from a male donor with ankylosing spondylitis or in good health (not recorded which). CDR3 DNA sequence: TGCGCCAGCAACGACAGGTCAGGCACCGGGGAGCTGTTTTTT. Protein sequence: CASNDRSGTGELFF. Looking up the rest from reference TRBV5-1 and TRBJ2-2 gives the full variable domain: KAGVTQTPRYLIKTRGQQVTLSCSPISGHRSVSWYQQTPGQGLQFLFEYFSETQRNKGNFPGRFSGRQFSNSRSEMNVSTLELGDSALYLCASNDRSGTGELFFGEGSRLTVL.